Each of the 10 T cell receptor beta chains below was sequenced from the same sample in a study of cytomegalovirus exposure and HLA in healthy donors. This PCR relied on a set of 60 Vbeta primers and 13 Jbeta primers. Method: immunoSEQ multiplex PCR; TCRdb's copy keeps in-frame clones and lacks some. The table shows 150,000 to 200,000 clones, with about four fifths occurring only once. The specimen was PBMCs. These TCRs come from a man aged 30 to 45 in good health and CMV-seropositive.

As for this clone: Germline is not matched at one junction end, which may reflect a read error. This rearrangement joins TRBV7-9 to TRBJ2-1; D unresolved. The CDR3 is 16 residues long. Looked up from germline, CDR1 is SEHNR and CDR2 is FQNEAQ (reference sequence). CDR3 region: CSSSLSQIIATNEQFF. CDR3 DNA sequence: TGTTCCAGCAGCTTAAGTCAGATAATAGCCACCAATGAGCAGTTCTTC.

The CDR3 sequence is CASRGRGHQETQYF. CDR3 nucleotides: TGTGCCAGCAGGGGCAGGGGTCACCAAGAGACCCAGTACTTC. This rearrangement joins TRBV27 to TRBJ2-5; weak D call: TRBD1 (6 bases). The CDR3 spans 14 residues. V was pared by 6 bases and J by 0 bases, with 11 bases between. CDR1 is MNHEY and CDR2 is SMNVEV in the germline V gene (reference sequence).

This clone was counted once. The V call is TRBV9, the J call TRBJ2-1; TRBD2 matches at 9 bases. V dropped 6 bases and J dropped 6; count of bases not matched to a gene: 13. Germline V gene lookup returns CDR1 SGDLS and CDR2 YYNGEE. The CDR3 contains 16 residues. CDR3 nucleotide sequence: TGTGCCAGCAACTTCCGGGGGACTAGCTTTCGCAATGAGCAGTTCTTC. Its protein product is CASNFRGTSFRNEQFF.

This clone appeared a few times. In the same sample, other DNA sequences code for this CDR3. V gene TRBV7-2 combines with J gene TRBJ2-3, with 12 bases that match TRBD2. V was clipped by 1 base and J by 1 base; unmatched bases: 0. The CDR3 totals 16 residues. Germline V gene sequence: CDR1 SGHTA, CDR2 FQGNSA. The CDR3 spells CASSLGLAGGTDTQYF. The DNA for the CDR3 is TGTGCCAGCAGCTTAGGACTAGCGGGAGGCACAGATACGCAGTATTTT.

The DNA of the CDR3 is TGTGCCAGCGGGGGGGGCTACAATGAGCAGTTCTTC. Encoded protein: CASGGGYNEQFF. This chain joins TRBV9 and TRBJ2-1; 7 bases match TRBD2. Germline V CDR1 and CDR2: SGDLS, YYNGEE. J lost 3 bases, V lost 7 bases, and 1 base had no gene match. CDR3 length equals 12 residues.

This chain links TRBV2 with TRBJ2-3; tentatively, D is TRBD1 (6 bases). Trimming left V 5 bases short and J 6 bases short, with 21 bases between. This CDR3 region has 16 residues. The germline V gene has CDR1 SNHLY and CDR2 FYNNEI. Here the CDR3 DNA reads TGTGCCAGCAGTCCGCGAGCAGGGGTGGGGGTGGATACGCAGTATTTT. Translation: CASSPRAGVGVDTQYF.

This clone has a single count. V and J are TRBV12-5 and TRBJ2-5, with 10 bases that match TRBD2. This CDR3 region has 17 residues. The V and J ends lost 1 base and 0 bases, in that order; junction bases with no gene match: 5. Germline assignment: CDR1 LGHNT and CDR2 FRNRAP. The CDR3 reads CASGLGSSGGHQETQYF. The CDR3 DNA sequence: TGTGCTAGTGGTTTGGGGTCTAGCGGGGGCCACCAAGAGACCCAGTACTTC.

The chain employs TRBV7-6 and TRBJ1-2, with a possible D match to TRBD1 (6 bases). V lost 3 bases to trimming and J lost 5 bases, with 13 bases between them. This CDR3 region has 14 residues. Germline V CDR1 and CDR2: SGHVS, FNYEAQ. The CDR3 loop is CASSFLGAGYGYTF. CDR3 nucleotide sequence: TGTGCCAGCAGCTTTCTGGGGGCAGGATATGGCTACACCTTC.

The chain uses TRBV5-6 and TRBJ2-7; 11 positions match TRBD2. This CDR3 has 16 amino acids. V shed 2 bases, J shed 0 bases, and the junction held 4 bases outside the gene matches. Germline assignment: CDR1 SGHDT and CDR2 YYEEEE. CDR3: CASSFEGTSGSYEQYF. CDR3 nucleotides: TGTGCCAGCAGCTTTGAAGGGACTAGCGGCTCCTACGAGCAGTACTTC.

The chain joins TRBV13 to TRBJ2-7, with 8 bases identical to TRBD2. V gave up 1 base and J gave up 1 base; unmatched junction bases: 6. Germline values: CDR1 PRHDT, CDR2 FYEKMQ (reference sequence). This CDR3 region has 16 residues. CDR3 region: CASSLAGGPGSYEQYF. The CDR3 region has the DNA TGTGCCAGCAGCTTAGCGGGAGGGCCTGGGTCCTACGAGCAGTACTTC.